This is a list of T cell receptor beta chains from one sample in a study of T cell responses to AZD1222 COVID-19 vaccine. Sequencing used immunoSEQ multiplex PCR; TCRdb keeps in-frame clones, though not all of them. The table lists 90,000 to 150,000 clones, about nine tenths of them singletons, with around 7.7% in the top ten. The sample was peripheral blood, taken on day 0 of AZD1222 vaccination. These receptors all stem from an adult in good health. Both conserved end residues are part of each CDR3. The D gene is left open where the match is weak. Size values are once, few and many counts, or a class for expanded clones, and some rows have none.

j_call | clone_size | d_call | v_call | cdr3_nt | cdr3_aa
TRBJ2-1 | - | TRBD1 | TRBV30 | TGTGCCTGGAGTGGGACAGGGACCTACAATGAGCAGTTCTTC | CAWSGTGTYNEQFF
TRBJ2-3 | - | TRBD2 | TRBV19 | TGTGCCAGTAGTGCCGAGACTAGCGGGGGGCACCATACGCAGTATTTT | CASSAETSGGHHTQYF
TRBJ2-7 | - | TRBD2 | TRBV28 | TGTGCCAGCAGTTTACCCTCCGGTGGTTGGGAGGGCCTTAGGTACGAGCAGTACTTC | CASSLPSGGWEGLRYEQYF
TRBJ1-1 | - | TRBD1 | TRBV27 | TGTGCCAGCAGTTCGGGGACAGTAGGGGCTTTCTTT | CASSSGTVGAFF
TRBJ2-7 | - | TRBD2 | TRBV5-6 | TGTGCCAGCAGCTCGGGGGCGGGAGGGCCCTACGAGCAGTACTTC | CASSSGAGGPYEQYF
TRBJ1-5 | - | - | TRBV19 | TGTGCCAGTAGTATAGGACAGGGCAATCAGCCCCAGCATTTT | CASSIGQGNQPQHF
TRBJ1-1 | - | - | TRBV19 | TGTGCCAGTAGTAGCAGGGCGTGGAACACTGAAGCTTTCTTT | CASSSRAWNTEAFF
TRBJ1-3 | - | - | TRBV5-1 | TGCGCCAGCACCTCGGACCCGAGTGGAAACACCATATATTTT | CASTSDPSGNTIYF
TRBJ2-7 | - | - | TRBV5-1 | TGCGCCAGCAGCTTGGAGGCATACTACGAGCAGTACTTC | CASSLEAYYEQYF
TRBJ1-2 | once | TRBD1 | TRBV28 | TGTGCCAGCAGTCCCGGGACAGGGGCTGAGGGCTACACCTTC | CASSPGTGAEGYTF
TRBJ2-3 | - | TRBD2 | TRBV29-1 | TGCAGCGTTGAAGCTCTGGGGGGGAGGACAGATACGCAGTATTTT | CSVEALGGRTDTQYF
TRBJ2-5 | - | - | TRBV5-4 | TGTGCCAGCAGCTTGGGGGGTTTGGGAGAGACCCAGTACTTC | CASSLGGLGETQYF
TRBJ2-3 | - | - | TRBV7-8 | TGTGCCAGCAGCTTATCGGGGGCATCTAGCACAGATACGCAGTATTTT | CASSLSGASSTDTQYF
TRBJ1-5 | few | - | TRBV11-3 | TGTGCCAGCAGCTTAGCGGGCCTTCATGGGTCCCAGCATTTT | CASSLAGLHGSQHF
TRBJ2-4 | - | TRBD2 | TRBV2 | TGTGCCAGCAGTGTAGAAGCGGGAGGCAAAAACATTCAGTACTTC | CASSVEAGGKNIQYF